A selection of T cell receptor beta chains follows, all from one sample in a study of beta chain features in type 1 diabetes. The method was immunoSEQ multiplex PCR; TCRdb's version includes in-frame clones alone and lacks a portion of them. The data show around 650,000 clones, 9.5% to 15% seen once. The sequenced sample was naive CD4+ T cells from blood. The source of these receptors is a man aged 25-40 years with type 1 diabetes. CDR3s include the opening cysteine and the closing phenylalanine or tryptophan. D genes are given only for firm matches. Clone size, where shown, is once, few, many, or a class for clones that have expanded.

>NA|TRBV25-1|NA|TRBJ1-2
CASSEYQGREVYGYTF
TGTGCCAGCAGTGAATATCAGGGCAGGGAGGTCTATGGCTACACCTTC
>few|TRBV25-1|TRBD1|TRBJ1-2
CASSKRGTDFYGYTF
TGTGCCAGCAGTAAACGGGGGACAGACTTCTATGGCTACACCTTC
>few|TRBV13|NA|TRBJ1-2
CASSRNGGGQRSYGYTF
TGTGCCAGCAGCCGGAATGGAGGAGGGCAGAGAAGCTATGGCTACACCTTC
>NA|TRBV19|NA|TRBJ1-2
CASSPEQGYRGYTF
TGTGCCAGTAGTCCCGAACAGGGCTACCGGGGCTACACCTTC
>NA|TRBV2|TRBD1|TRBJ1-2
CASSQTGGIGGYGYTF
TGTGCCAGCAGTCAGACAGGGGGAATCGGGGGCTATGGCTACACCTTC
>NA|TRBV2|TRBD2|TRBJ2-3
CASRSGTNTDTQYF
TGTGCCAGCAGATCCGGGACTAACACAGATACGCAGTATTTT
>NA|TRBV18|TRBD1|TRBJ2-7
CASSPRQGAGDEQYF
TGTGCCAGCTCACCACGACAGGGGGCCGGGGACGAGCAGTACTTC
>few|TRBV7-9|TRBD2|TRBJ2-3
CASSLQLAGADTQYF
TGTGCCAGCAGCTTACAACTAGCGGGGGCGGATACGCAGTATTTT
>NA|TRBV14|NA|TRBJ2-7
CASSQGQGPLEQYF
TGTGCCAGCAGCCAAGGTCAGGGACCCCTCGAGCAGTACTTC
>NA|TRBV13|NA|TRBJ2-7
CASSRPGRGSTYEQYF
TGTGCCAGCAGCCGTCCCGGTAGGGGCTCGACCTACGAGCAGTACTTC
>NA|TRBV6-5|NA|TRBJ2-6
CASSVRFSGANVLTF
TGTGCCAGCAGTGTACGATTCTCTGGGGCCAACGTCCTGACTTTC
>NA|TRBV28|NA|TRBJ2-7
CASLGGGLYEQYF
TGTGCCAGCCTAGGAGGGGGCTTGTACGAGCAGTACTTC
>NA|TRBV5-4|NA|TRBJ1-1
CASSLGAGARLGTEAFF
TGTGCCAGCAGCTTGGGTGCAGGGGCTAGGCTGGGCACTGAAGCTTTCTTT